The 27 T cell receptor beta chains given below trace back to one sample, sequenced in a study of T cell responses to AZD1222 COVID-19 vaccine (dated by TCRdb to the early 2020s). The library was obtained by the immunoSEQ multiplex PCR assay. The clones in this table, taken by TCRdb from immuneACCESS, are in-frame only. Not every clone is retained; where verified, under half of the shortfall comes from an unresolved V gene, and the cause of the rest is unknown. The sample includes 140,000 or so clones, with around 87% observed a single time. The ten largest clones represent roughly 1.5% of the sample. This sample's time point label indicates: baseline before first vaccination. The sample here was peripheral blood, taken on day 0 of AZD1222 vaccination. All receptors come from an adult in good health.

CDR3 nucleotides: TGTGCCAGCAGCCAGCATTCCGGGCAGTACTTC. Its protein product is CASSQHSGQYF. The rearrangement uses TRBV14 and TRBJ2-7; D ambiguous. CDR1 and CDR2 (germline): SGHDN, FVKESK. With 3 bases removed from V and 9 bases from J, the gap between germline ends came to 9 bases. CDR3 length: 11 residues.

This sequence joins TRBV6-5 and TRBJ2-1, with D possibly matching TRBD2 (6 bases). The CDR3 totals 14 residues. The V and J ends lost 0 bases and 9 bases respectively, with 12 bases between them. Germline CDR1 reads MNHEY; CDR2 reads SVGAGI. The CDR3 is CASSYSGTPGEQFF. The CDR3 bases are TGTGCCAGCAGTTACTCCGGGACTCCCGGTGAGCAGTTCTTC.

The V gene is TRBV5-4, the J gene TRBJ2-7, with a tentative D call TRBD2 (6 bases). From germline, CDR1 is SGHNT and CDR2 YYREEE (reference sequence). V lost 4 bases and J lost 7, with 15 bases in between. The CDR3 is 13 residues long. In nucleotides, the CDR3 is TGTGCCAGCAGCCCCGGGGGTCCAACAGAGCAGTACTTC. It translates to CASSPGGPTEQYF.

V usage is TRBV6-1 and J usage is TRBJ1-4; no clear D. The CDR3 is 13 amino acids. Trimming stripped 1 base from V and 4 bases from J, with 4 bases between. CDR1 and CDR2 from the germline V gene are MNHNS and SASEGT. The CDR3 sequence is CASSEVFNEKLFF. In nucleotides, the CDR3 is TGTGCCAGCAGTGAAGTCTTTAATGAAAAACTGTTTTTT.

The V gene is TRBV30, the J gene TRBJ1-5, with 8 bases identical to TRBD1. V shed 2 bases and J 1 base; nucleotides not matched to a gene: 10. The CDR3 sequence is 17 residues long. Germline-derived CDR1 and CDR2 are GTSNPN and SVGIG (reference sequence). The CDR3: CAWSFATGAGSNQPQHF. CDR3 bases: TGTGCCTGGAGTTTCGCGACAGGGGCGGGGAGCAATCAGCCCCAGCATTTT.

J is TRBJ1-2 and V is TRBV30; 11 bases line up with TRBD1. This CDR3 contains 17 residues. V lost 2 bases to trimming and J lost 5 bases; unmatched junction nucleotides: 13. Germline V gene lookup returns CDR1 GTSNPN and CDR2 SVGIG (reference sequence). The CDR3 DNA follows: TGTGCCTGGAGTTCCCTGGGACAGGGGGGGATACTTTATGGCTACACCTTC. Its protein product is CAWSSLGQGGILYGYTF.

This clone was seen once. CDR3 nucleotides: TGTGCCAGCAGTGCACTCGGGACACCTGACACTGAAGCTTTCTTT. Amino acid sequence: CASSALGTPDTEAFF. The J gene is TRBJ1-1, the V gene TRBV27; D might be TRBD1 (6 bases). The CDR3 is made up of 15 amino acids. The germline V gene encodes CDR1 MNHEY and CDR2 SMNVEV (reference sequence). V dropped 5 bases and J dropped 3 bases, with 16 bases sitting between them.

This chain's CDR3 is CASSLDFGAANSPLHF. The CDR3 bases are TGTGCCAGCAGCTTAGACTTCGGCGCAGCTAATTCACCCCTCCACTTT. V is TRBV7-9 and J is TRBJ1-6; D is uncertain. CDR1 and CDR2 (germline): SEHNR, FQNEAQ (reference sequence). This CDR3 has 16 amino acids. Between the trimmed V and J ends, which lost 1 base and 6 bases, there was a span of 13 bases.

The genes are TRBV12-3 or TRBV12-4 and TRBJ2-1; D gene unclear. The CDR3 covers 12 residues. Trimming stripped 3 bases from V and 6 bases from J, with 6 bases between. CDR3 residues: CASSFTRNEQFF. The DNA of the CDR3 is TGTGCCAGCAGTTTTACTCGCAATGAGCAGTTCTTC.

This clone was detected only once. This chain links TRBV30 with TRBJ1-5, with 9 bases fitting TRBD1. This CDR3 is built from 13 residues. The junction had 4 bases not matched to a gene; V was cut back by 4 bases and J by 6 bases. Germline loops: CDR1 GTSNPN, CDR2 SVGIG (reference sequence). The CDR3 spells CAWNRGQGQPQHF. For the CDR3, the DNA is TGTGCCTGGAACAGGGGGCAAGGTCAGCCCCAGCATTTT.

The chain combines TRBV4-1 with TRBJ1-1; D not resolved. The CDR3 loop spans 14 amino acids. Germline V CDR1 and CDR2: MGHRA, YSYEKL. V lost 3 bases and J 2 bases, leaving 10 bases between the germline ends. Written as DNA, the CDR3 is TGCGCCAGCAGCCAGAACATCATAAACACTGAAGCTTTCTTT. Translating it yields CASSQNIINTEAFF.

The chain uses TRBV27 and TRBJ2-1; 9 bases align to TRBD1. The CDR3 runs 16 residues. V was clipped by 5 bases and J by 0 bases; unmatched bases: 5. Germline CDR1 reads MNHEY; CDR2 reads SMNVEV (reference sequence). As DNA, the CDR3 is TGTGCCAGCAGTCCCGGGACAGGGCTCTCCTACAATGAGCAGTTCTTC. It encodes CASSPGTGLSYNEQFF.

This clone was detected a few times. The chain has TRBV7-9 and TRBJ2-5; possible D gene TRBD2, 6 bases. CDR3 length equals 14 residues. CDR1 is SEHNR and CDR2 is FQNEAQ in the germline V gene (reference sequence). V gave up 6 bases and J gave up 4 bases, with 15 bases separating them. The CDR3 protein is CASSPFAGRETQYF. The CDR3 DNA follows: TGTGCCAGCAGTCCCTTCGCGGGGCGAGAGACCCAGTACTTC.

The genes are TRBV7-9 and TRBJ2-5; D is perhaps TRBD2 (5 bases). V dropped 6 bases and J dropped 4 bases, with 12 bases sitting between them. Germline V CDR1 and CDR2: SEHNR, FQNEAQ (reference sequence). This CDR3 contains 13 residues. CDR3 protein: CASSPSSPETQYF. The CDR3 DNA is TGTGCCAGCAGTCCTAGCTCCCCAGAGACCCAGTACTTC.

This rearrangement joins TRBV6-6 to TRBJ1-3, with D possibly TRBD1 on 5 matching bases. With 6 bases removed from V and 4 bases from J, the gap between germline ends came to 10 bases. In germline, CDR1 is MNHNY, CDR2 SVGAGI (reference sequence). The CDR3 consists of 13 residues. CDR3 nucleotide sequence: TGTGCCAGCAGAATCAGGGAAGGAAACACCATATATTTT. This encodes CASRIREGNTIYF.

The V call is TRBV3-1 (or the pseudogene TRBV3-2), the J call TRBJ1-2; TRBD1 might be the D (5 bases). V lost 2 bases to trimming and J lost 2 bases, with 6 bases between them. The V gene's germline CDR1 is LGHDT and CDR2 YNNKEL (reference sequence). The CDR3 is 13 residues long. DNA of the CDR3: TGTGCCAGCAGCCAACAGGGAAACTATGGCTACACCTTC. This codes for CASSQQGNYGYTF.

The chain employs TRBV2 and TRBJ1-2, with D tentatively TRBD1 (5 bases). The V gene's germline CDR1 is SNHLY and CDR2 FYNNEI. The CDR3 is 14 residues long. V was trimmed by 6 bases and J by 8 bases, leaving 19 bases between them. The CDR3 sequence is CASSDQGVAMGYTF. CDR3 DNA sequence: TGTGCCAGCAGCGACCAGGGAGTAGCTATGGGCTACACCTTC.

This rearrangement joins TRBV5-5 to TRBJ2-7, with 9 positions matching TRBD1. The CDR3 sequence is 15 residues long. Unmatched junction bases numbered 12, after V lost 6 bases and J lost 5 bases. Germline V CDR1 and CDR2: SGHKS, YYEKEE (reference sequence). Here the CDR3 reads CASTPPGTGTHEQYF. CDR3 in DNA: TGTGCCAGCACTCCTCCCGGGACAGGGACCCACGAGCAGTACTTC.

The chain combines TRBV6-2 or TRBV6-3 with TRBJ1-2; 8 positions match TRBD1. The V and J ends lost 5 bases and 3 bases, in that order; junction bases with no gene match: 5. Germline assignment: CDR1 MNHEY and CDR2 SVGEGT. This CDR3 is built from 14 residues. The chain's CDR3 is CASSPQGADYGYTF. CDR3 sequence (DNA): TGTGCCAGCAGTCCCCAGGGGGCGGACTATGGCTACACCTTC.

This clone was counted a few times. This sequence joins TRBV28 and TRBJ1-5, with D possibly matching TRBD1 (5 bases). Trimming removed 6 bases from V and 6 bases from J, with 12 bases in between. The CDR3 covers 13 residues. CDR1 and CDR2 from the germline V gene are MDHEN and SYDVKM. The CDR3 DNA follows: TGTGCCAGCAGAAGAAGGGGTTTTCAGCCCCAGCATTTT. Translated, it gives CASRRRGFQPQHF.

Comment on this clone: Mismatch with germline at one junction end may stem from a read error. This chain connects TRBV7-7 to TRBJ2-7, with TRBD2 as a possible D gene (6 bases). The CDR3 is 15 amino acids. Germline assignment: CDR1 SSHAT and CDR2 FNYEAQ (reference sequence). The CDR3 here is CASSIGGAGSYEQYF. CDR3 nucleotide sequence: TGTGCTAGCAGCATAGGCGGGGCGGGATCCTACGAGCAGTACTTC.

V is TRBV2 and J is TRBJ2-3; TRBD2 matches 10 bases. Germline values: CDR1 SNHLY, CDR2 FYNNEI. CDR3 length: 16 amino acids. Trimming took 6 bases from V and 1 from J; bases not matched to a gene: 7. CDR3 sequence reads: CASRVSGRGGTDTQYF. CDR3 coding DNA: TGTGCCAGCAGAGTCAGCGGGAGGGGGGGCACAGATACGCAGTATTTT.

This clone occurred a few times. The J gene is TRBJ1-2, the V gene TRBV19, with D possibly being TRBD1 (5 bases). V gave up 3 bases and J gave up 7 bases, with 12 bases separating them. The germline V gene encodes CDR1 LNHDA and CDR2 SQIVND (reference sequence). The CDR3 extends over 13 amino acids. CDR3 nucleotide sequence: TGTGCCAGTAGTATCTCGACAGCCGTTGGCTACACCTTC. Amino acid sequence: CASSISTAVGYTF.

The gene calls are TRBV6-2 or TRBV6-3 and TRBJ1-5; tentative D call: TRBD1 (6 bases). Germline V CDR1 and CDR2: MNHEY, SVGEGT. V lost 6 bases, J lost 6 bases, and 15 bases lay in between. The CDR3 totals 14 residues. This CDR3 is CASSSQGRGQPQHF. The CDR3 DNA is TGTGCCAGCAGCTCCCAGGGGCGAGGTCAGCCCCAGCATTTT.

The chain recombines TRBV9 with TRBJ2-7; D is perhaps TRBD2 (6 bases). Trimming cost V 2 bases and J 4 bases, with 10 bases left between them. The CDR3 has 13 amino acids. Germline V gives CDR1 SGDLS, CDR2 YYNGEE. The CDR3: CASSVGGEYEQYF. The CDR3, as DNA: TGTGCCAGCAGCGTTGGAGGGGAGTACGAGCAGTACTTC. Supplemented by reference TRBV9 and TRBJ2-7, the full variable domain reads DSGVTQTPKHLITATGQRVTLRCSPRSGDLSVYWYQQSLDQGLQFLIQYYNGEERAKGNILERFSAQQFPDLHSELNLSSLELGDSALYFCASSVGGEYEQYFGPGTRLTVT.

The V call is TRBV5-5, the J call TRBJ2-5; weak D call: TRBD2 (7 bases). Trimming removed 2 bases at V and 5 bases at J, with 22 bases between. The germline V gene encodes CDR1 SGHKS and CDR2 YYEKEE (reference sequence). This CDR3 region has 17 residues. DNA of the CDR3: TGTGCCAGCAGCTTCGGATTCGCGGGGGCCGGGGGGGAGACCCAGTACTTC. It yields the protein CASSFGFAGAGGETQYF.

The CDR3 region has the DNA TGTGCCAGCAGTTTTTTCCCTAATGAAAAACTGTTTTTT. Translation gives CASSFFPNEKLFF. The chain recombines TRBV12-3 or TRBV12-4 with TRBJ1-4; D gene uncertain. This CDR3 has 13 amino acids. Trimming removed 3 bases at V and 3 bases at J, with 5 bases between.